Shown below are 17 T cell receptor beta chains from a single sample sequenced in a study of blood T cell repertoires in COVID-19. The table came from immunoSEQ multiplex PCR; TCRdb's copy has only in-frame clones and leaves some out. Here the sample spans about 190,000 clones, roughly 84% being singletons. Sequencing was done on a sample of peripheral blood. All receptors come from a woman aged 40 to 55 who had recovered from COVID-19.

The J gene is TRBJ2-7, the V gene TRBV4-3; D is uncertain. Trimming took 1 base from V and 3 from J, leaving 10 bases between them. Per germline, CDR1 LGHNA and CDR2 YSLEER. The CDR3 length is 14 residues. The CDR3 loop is CASSQARVGYEQYF. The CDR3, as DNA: TGCGCCAGCAGCCAAGCGAGAGTTGGCTACGAGCAGTACTTC.

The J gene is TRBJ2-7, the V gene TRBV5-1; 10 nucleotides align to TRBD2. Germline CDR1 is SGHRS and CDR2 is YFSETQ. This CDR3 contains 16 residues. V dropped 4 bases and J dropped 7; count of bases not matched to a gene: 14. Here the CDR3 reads CASSPSLAGGVREQYF. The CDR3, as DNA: TGCGCCAGCAGCCCATCTTTAGCGGGAGGAGTTCGGGAGCAGTACTTC.

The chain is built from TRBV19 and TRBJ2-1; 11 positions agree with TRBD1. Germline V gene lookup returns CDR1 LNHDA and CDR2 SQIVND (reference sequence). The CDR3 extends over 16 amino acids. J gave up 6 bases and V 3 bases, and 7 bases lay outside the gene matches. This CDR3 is CASSIRFGTGGNEQFF. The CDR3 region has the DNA TGTGCCAGTAGTATCAGGTTCGGGACAGGGGGCAATGAGCAGTTCTTC.

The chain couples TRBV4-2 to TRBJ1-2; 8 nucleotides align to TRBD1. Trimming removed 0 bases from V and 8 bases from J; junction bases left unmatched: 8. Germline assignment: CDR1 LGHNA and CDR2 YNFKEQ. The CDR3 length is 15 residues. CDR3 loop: CASSQDLQGADGYTF. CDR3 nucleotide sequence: TGTGCCAGCAGCCAAGATTTGCAGGGGGCGGACGGCTACACCTTC.

CDR3 residues: CASSWLRDSYEQYF. CDR3 bases: TGTGCCAGCAGTTGGCTTCGGGACTCCTACGAGCAGTACTTC. The chain recombines TRBV5-5 with TRBJ2-7; a possible D gene is TRBD2 (5 bases). The CDR3 covers 14 residues. Germline V lookup: CDR1 SGHKS, CDR2 YYEKEE (reference sequence). V was cut by 5 bases and J by 0 bases, with 12 bases left in between.

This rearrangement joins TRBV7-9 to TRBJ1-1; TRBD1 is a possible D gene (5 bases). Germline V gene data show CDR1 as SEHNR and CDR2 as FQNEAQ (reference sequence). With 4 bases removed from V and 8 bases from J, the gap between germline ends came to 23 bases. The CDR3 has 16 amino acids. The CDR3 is CASSSSRWGAVEEAFF. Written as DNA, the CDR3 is TGTGCCAGCAGCTCATCCCGGTGGGGCGCCGTAGAAGAAGCTTTCTTT.

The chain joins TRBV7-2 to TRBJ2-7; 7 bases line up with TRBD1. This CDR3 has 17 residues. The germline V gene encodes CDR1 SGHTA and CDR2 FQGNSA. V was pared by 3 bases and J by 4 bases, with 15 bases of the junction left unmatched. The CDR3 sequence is CASSLAELGQFIYEQYF. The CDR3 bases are TGTGCCAGCAGCTTGGCCGAACTGGGACAGTTTATTTACGAGCAGTACTTC.

Here the CDR3 reads CASSPRTRPQETQYF. The CDR3 coding sequence is TGTGCCAGCAGCCCGAGGACTAGACCCCAAGAGACCCAGTACTTC. This chain joins TRBV2 and TRBJ2-5, with 7 bases fitting TRBD2. V shed 6 bases, J shed 1 base, and the junction held 8 bases outside the gene matches. This CDR3 has 15 residues. Germline CDR1 reads SNHLY; CDR2 reads FYNNEI.

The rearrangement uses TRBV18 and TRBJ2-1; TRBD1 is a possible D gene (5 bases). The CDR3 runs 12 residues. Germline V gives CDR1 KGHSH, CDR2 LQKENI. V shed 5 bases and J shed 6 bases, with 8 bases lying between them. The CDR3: CASSTDSNEQFF. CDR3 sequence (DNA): TGTGCCAGCTCAACAGACAGCAATGAGCAGTTCTTC.

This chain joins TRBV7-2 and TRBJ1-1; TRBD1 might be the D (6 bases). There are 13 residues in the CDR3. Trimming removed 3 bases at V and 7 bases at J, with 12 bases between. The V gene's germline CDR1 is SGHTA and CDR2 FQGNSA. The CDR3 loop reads CASSFDRMNEAFF. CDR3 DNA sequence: TGTGCCAGCAGCTTCGACAGGATGAATGAAGCTTTCTTT.

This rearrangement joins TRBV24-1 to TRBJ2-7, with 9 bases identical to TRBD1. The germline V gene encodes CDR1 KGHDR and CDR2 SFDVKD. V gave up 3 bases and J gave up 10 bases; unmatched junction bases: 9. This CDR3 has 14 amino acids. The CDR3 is CATSDKRDRVVQYF. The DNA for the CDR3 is TGTGCCACCAGTGATAAACGGGACAGGGTGGTACAGTACTTC.

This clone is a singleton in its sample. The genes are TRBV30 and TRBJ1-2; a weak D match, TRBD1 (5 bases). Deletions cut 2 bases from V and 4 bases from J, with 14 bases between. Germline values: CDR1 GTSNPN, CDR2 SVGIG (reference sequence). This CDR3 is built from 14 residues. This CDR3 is CAWSTGQEFYGYTF. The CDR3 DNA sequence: TGTGCCTGGAGTACAGGTCAGGAGTTCTATGGCTACACCTTC. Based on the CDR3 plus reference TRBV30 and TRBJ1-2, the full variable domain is SQTIHQWPATLVQPVGSPLSLECTVEGTSNPNLYWYRQAAGRGLQLLFYSVGIGQISSEVPQNLSASRPQDRQFILSSKKLLLSDSGFYLCAWSTGQEFYGYTFGSGTRLTVV.

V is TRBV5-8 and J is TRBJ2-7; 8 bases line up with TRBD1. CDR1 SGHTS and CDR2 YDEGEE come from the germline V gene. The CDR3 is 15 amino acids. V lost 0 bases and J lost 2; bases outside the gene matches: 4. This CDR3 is CASSLGQGPTYEQYF. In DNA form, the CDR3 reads TGTGCCAGCAGCTTGGGACAGGGGCCGACCTACGAGCAGTACTTC.

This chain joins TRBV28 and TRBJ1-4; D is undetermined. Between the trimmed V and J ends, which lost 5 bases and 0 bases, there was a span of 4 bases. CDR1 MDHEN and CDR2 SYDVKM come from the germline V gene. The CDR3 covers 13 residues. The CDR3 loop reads CASSLATNEKLFF. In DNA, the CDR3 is TGTGCCAGCAGTCTTGCAACTAATGAAAAACTGTTTTTT.

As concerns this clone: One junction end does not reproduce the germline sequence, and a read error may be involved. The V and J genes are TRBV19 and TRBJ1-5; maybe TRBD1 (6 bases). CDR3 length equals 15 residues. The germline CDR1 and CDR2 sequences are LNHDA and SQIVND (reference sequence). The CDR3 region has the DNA TGTGCCAGTAGTAGGACATGGGGGGGCAACCAGCCCCAGCATTTT. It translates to CASSRTWGGNQPQHF.

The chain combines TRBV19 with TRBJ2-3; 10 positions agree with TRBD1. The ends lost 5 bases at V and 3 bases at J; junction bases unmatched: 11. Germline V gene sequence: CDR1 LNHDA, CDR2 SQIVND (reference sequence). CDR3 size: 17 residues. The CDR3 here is CASSPPPGQGLTDTQYF. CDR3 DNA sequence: TGTGCCAGTAGTCCGCCTCCGGGACAGGGGTTAACAGATACGCAGTATTTT.

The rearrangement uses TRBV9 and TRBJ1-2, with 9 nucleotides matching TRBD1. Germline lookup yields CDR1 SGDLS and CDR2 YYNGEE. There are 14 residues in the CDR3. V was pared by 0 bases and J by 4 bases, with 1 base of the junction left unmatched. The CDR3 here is CASSVETGGYGYTF. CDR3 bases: TGTGCCAGCAGCGTAGAGACAGGGGGCTATGGCTACACCTTC.